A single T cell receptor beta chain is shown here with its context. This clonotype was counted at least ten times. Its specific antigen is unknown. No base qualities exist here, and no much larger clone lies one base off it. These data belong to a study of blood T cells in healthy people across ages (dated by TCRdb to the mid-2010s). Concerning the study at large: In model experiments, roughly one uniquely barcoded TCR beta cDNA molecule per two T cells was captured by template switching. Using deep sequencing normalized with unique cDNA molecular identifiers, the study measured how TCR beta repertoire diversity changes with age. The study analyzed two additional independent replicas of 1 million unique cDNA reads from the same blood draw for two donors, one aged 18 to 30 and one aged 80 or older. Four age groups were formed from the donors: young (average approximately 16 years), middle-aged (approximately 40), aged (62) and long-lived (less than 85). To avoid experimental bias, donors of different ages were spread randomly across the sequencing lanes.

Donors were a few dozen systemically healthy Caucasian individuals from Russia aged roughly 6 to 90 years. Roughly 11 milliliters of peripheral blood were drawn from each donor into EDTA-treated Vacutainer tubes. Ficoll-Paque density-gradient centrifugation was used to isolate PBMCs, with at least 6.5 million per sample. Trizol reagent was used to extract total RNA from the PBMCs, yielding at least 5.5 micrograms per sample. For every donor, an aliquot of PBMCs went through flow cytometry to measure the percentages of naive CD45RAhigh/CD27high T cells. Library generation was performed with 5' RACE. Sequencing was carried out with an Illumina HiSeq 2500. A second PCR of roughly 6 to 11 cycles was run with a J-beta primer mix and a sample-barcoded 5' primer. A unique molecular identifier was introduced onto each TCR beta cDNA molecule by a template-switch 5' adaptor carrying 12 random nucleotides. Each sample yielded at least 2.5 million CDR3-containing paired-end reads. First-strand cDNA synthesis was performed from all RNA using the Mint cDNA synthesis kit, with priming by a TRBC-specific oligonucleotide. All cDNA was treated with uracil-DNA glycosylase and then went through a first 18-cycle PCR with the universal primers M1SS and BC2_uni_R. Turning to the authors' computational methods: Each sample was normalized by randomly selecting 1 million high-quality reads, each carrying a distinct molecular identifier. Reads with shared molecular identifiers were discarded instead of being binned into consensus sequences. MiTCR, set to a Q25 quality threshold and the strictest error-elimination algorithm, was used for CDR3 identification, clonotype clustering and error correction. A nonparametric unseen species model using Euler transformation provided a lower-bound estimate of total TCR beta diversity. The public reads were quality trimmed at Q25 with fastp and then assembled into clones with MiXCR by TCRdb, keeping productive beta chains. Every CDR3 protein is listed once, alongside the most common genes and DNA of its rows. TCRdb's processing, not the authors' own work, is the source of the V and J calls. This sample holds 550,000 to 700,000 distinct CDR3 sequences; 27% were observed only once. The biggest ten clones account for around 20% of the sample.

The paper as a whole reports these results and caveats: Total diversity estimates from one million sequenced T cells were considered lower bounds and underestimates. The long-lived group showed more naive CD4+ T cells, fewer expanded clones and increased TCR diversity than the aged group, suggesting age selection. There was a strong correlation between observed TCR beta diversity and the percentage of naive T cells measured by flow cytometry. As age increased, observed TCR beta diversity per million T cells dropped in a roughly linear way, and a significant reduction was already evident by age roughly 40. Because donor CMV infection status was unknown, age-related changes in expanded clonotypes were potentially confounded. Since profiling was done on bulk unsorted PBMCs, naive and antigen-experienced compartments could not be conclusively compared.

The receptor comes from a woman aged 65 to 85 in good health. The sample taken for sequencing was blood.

The nucleotides read TGTGCCAGCAGTTATACCCAAGAGACCCAGTACTTC. Translated, this gives CASSYTQETQYF. The rearrangement joined TRBV12-3 or TRBV12-4 to TRBJ2-5; no D gene can be assigned with confidence. Deletion took 4 bases off V and 1 base off J, with a span of 4 bases between the germline ends. Including the terminal cysteine and phenylalanine, the CDR3 comprises 12 residues. The DNA shown is the 36-base CDR3, in frame from base 1.